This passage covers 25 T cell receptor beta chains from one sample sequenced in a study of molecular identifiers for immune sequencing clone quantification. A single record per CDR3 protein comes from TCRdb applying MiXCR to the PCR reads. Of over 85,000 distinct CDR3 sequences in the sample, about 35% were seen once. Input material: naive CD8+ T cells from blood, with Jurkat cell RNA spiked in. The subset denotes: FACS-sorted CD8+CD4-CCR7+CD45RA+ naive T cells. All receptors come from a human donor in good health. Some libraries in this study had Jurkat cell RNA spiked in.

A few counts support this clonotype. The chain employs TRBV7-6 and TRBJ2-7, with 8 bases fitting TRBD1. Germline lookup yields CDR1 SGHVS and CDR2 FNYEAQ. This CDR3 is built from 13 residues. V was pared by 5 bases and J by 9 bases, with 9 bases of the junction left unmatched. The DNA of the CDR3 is TGTGCCAGCAGCCTAGGACAGGGAGGACGGCAGTACTTC. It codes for CASSLGQGGRQYF.

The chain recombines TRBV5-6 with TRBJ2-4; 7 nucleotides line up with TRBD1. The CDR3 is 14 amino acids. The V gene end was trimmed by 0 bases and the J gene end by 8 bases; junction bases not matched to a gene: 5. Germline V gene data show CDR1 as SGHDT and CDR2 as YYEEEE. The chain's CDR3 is CASSLGTGGYIQYF. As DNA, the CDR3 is TGTGCCAGCAGCTTGGGGACAGGCGGGTACATTCAGTACTTC. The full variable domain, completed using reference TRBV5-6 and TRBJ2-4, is DAGVTQSPTHLIKTRGQQVTLRCSPKSGHDTVSWYQQALGQGPQFIFQYYEEEERQRGNFPDRFSGHQFPNYSSELNVNALLLGDSALYLCASSLGTGGYIQYFGAGTRLSVL.

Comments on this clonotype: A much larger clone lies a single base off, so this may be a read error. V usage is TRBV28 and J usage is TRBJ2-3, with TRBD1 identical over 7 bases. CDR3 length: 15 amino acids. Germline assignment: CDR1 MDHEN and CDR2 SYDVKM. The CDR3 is CARSYGQELTDTQYF. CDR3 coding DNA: TGTGCCCGCAGTTACGGACAGGAGCTCACAGATACGCAGTATTTT.

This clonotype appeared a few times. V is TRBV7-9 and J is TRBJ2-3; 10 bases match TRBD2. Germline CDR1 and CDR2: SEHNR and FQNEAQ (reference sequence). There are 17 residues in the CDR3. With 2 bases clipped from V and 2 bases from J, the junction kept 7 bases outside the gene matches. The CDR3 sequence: CASSLSRLAGDTDTQYF. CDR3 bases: TGTGCCAGCAGCTTAAGTCGGCTAGCGGGGGACACAGATACGCAGTATTTT.

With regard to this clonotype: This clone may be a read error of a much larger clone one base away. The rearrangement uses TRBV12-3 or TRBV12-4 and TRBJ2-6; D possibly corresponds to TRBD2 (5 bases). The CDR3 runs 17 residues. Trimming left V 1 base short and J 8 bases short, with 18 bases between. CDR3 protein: CASSLVGLTSGTNVLTF. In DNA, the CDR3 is TGTGCCAGCAGTTTAGTTGGGCTGACGTCCGGGACCAACGTCCTGACTTTC.

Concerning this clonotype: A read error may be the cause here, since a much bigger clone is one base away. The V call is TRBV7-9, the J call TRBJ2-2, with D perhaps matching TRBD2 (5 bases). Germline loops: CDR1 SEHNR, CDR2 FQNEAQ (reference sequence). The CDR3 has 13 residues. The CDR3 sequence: CASSLGITGELLF. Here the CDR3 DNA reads TGTGCCAGCAGCTTAGGAATTACCGGGGAGCTGCTTTTT. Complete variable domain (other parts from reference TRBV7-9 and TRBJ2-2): DTGVSQNPRHKITKRGQNVTFRCDPISEHNRLYWYRQTLGQGPEFLTYFQNEAQLEKSRLLSDRFSAERPKGSFSTLEIQRTEQGDSAMYLCASSLGITGELLFGEGSRLTVL.

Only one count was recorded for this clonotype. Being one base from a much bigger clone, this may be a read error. In DNA form, the CDR3 reads TGCAGTGCTAGAGACGCGGGACCGCACAATCAGCCCCAGCATTTT. Its translation is CSARDAGPHNQPQHF. V usage is TRBV20-1 and J usage is TRBJ1-5; possible D gene TRBD1, 5 bases. V was trimmed by 0 bases and J by 3 bases, leaving 12 bases between them. The CDR3 spans 15 residues. Germline CDR1 DFQATT, CDR2 SNEGSKA (reference sequence).

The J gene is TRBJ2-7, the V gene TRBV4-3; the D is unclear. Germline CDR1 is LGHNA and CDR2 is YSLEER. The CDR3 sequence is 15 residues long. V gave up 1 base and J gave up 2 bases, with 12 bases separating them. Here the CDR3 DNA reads TGCGCCAGCAGCCAAGGAATCTCTGGTCCCTACGAGCAGTACTTC. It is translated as CASSQGISGPYEQYF.

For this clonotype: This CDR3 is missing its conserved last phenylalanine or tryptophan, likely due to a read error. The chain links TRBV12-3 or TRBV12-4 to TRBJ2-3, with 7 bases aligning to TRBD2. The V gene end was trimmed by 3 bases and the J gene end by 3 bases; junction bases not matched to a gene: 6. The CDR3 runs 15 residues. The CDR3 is CASSFAGVLTDTQYL. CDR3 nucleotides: TGTGCCAGCAGTTTTGCGGGAGTCCTGACAGATACGCAGTATTTG.

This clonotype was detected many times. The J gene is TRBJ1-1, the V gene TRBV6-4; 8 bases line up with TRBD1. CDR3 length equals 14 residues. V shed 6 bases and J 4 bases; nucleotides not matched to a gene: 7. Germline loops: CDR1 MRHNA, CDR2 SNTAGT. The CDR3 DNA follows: TGTGCCAGCAGGCCTACAGGGGGAGGCACTGAAGCTTTCTTT. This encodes CASRPTGGGTEAFF.

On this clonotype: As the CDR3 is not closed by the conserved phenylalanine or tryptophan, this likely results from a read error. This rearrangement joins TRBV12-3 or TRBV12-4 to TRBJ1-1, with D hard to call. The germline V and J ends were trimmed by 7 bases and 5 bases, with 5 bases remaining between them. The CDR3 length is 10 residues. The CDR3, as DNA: TGTGCCAGCACCGGAACTGAAGCTTTCTCT. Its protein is CASTGTEAFS.

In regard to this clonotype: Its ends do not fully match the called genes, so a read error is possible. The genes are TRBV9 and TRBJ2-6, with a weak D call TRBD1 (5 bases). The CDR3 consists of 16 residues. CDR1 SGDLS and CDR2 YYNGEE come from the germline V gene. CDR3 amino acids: CASSVAFPSGAIVLTF. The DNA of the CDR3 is TGTGCCAGCAGCGTAGCCTTTCCCTCTGGGGCCATCGTCCTGACTTTC.

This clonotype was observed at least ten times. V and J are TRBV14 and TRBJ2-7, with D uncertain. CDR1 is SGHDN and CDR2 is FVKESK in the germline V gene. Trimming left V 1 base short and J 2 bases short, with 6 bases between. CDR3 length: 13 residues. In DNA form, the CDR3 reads TGTGCCAGCAGCCAAGGCGTGGCCTACGAGCAGTACTTC. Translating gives CASSQGVAYEQYF.

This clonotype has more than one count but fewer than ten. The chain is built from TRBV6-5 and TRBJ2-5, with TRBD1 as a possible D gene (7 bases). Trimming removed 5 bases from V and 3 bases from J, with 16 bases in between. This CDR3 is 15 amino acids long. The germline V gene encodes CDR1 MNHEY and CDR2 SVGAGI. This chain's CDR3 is CASSTWTGGEETQYF. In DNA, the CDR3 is TGTGCCAGCAGTACCTGGACAGGAGGGGAAGAGACCCAGTACTTC.

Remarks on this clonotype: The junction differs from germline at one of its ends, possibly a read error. Written as DNA, the CDR3 is TGTGCCAGCAGCCCTCCTCGGACAGGGTCGTCCTGCAATGAGCAGTTCTTC. This gives the protein CASSPPRTGSSCNEQFF. The gene calls are TRBV7-9 and TRBJ2-1, with 8 bases aligning to TRBD1. CDR1 is SEHNR and CDR2 is FQNEAQ in the germline V gene (reference sequence). The CDR3 runs to 17 residues.

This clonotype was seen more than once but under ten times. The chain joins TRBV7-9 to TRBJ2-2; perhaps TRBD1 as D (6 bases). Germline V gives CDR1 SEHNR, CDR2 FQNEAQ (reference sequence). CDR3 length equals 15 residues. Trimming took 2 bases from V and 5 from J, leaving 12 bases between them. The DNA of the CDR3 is TGTGCCAGCAGCTTAAGGACAGCACCAACCGGGGAGCTGTTTTTT. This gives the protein CASSLRTAPTGELFF.

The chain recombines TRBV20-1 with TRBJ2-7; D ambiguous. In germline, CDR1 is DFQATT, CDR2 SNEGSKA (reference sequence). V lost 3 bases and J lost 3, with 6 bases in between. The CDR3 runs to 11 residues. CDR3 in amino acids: CSARGFYEQYF. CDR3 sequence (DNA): TGCAGTGCTAGGGGCTTCTACGAGCAGTACTTC.

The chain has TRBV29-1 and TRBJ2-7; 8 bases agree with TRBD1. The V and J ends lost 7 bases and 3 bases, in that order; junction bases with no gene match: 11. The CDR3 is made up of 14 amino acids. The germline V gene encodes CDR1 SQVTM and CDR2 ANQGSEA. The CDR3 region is CSAEMTGDSYEQYF. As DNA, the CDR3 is TGCAGCGCTGAGATGACAGGGGATAGCTACGAGCAGTACTTC.

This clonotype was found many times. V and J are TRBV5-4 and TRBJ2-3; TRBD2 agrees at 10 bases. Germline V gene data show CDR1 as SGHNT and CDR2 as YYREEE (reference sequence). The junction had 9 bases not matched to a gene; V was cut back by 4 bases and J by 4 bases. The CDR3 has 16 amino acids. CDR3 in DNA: TGTGCCAGCAGCCCAGGTCTAGCGGGAGTGCCAGATACGCAGTATTTT. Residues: CASSPGLAGVPDTQYF.

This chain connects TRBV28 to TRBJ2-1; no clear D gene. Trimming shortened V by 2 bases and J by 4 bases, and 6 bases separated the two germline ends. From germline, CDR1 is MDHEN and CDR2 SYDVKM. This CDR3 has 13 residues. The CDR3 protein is CASSLLRYNEQFF. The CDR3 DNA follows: TGTGCCAGCAGTTTACTCAGATACAATGAGCAGTTCTTC.

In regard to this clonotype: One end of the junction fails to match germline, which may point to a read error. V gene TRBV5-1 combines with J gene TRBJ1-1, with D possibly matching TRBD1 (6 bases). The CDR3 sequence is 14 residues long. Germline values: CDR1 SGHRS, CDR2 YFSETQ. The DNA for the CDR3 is TGCGACAGCAGCTGGTTAGGGGGAAAGGATGAAGCTTTCTTT. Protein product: CDSSWLGGKDEAFF.

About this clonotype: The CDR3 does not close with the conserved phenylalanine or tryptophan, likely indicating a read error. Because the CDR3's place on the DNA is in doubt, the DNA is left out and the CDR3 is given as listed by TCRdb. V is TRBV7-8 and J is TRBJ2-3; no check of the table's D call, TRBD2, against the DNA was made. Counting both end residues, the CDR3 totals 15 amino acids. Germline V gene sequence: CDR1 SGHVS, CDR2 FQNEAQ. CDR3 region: CASSLGLAERDTQNL.

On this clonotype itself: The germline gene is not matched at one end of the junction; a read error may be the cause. The CDR3 reads CSATYPQGGRKSNLPQHF. CDR3 DNA sequence: TGCAGTGCTACCTACCCCCAGGGAGGGAGAAAAAGCAATCTGCCCCAGCATTTT. V and J are TRBV20-1 and TRBJ1-5; D is perhaps TRBD1 (5 bases). Germline values: CDR1 DFQATT, CDR2 SNEGSKA (reference sequence). The CDR3 covers 18 residues.

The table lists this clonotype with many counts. The CDR3 loop reads CASGAGQITDTQYF. The CDR3 coding sequence is TGTGCCAGCGGGGCGGGACAGATCACAGATACGCAGTATTTT. This rearrangement joins TRBV2 to TRBJ2-3; possibly TRBD1 for D (7 bases). Germline lookup yields CDR1 SNHLY and CDR2 FYNNEI. Deletions cut 8 bases from V and 2 bases from J, with 14 bases between. CDR3 length: 14 amino acids.

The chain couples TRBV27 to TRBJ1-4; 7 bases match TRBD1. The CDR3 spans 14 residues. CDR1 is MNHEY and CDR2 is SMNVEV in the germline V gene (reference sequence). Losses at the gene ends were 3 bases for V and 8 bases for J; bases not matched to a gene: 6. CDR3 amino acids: CASSLGQRFEKLFF. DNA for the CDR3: TGTGCCAGCAGTTTGGGACAGAGGTTCGAAAAACTGTTTTTT.